Listed here are 28 T cell receptor beta chains from one sample, sequenced in a study of blood T cell repertoires in COVID-19. The assay was immunoSEQ multiplex PCR, and TCRdb's table has in-frame clones only and misses some. The top ten clones hold around 4.6% of a sample with approximately 260,000 clones, roughly nine tenths of them seen once. Sequenced input: peripheral blood. These receptors all come from a woman aged 40 to 55 who had recovered from COVID-19.

The chain is built from TRBV28 and TRBJ2-3; 11 bases match TRBD2. J gave up 1 base and V 3 bases, and 9 bases lay outside the gene matches. The CDR3 extends over 18 amino acids. Germline values: CDR1 MDHEN, CDR2 SYDVKM. The DNA for the CDR3 is TGTGCCAGCAGTTTCCTAGCGGGGGGCATGAAGGGCACAGATACGCAGTATTTT. Residues: CASSFLAGGMKGTDTQYF.

The gene calls are TRBV27 and TRBJ1-2; a possible D gene is TRBD1 (6 bases). The CDR3 is 14 residues long. The V and J ends lost 8 bases and 4 bases respectively, with 17 bases between them. The V gene's germline CDR1 is MNHEY and CDR2 SMNVEV (reference sequence). The CDR3 nucleotides read TGTGCCAGCGCAACCGGGACACTGAGCTATGGCTACACCTTC. This translates into CASATGTLSYGYTF.

This clone showed up just a few times. V and J are TRBV5-1 and TRBJ2-3, with TRBD2 matching 7 bases. The CDR3 covers 16 residues. V dropped 1 base and J dropped 1; count of bases not matched to a gene: 6. The germline gives CDR1 SGHRS, CDR2 YFSETQ. DNA of the CDR3: TGCGCCAGCAGCTTGACGGGAGGTAGTGGCACAGATACGCAGTATTTT. Its translation is CASSLTGGSGTDTQYF.

The V and J genes are TRBV15 and TRBJ2-1; 9 nucleotides agree with TRBD2. The CDR3 has 13 amino acids. After removal of 6 bases from V and 10 bases from J, the junction contained 7 bases not matched to a gene. Germline CDR1 and CDR2: LNHNV and YYDKDF (reference sequence). The CDR3 DNA follows: TGTGCCACCAGTGAAGCGGGAGGTTACGAGCAGTTCTTC. Translating gives CATSEAGGYEQFF. Based on the CDR3 plus reference TRBV15 and TRBJ2-1, the full variable domain is DAMVIQNPRYQVTQFGKPVTLSCSQTLNHNVMYWYQQKSSQAPKLLFHYYDKDFNNEADTPDNFQSRRPNTSFCFLDIRSPGLGDTAMYLCATSEAGGYEQFFGPGTRLTVL.

The V and J genes are TRBV9 and TRBJ2-1; perhaps TRBD2 as D (5 bases). With 0 bases removed from V and 3 bases from J, the gap between germline ends came to 13 bases. Germline V gene data show CDR1 as SGDLS and CDR2 as YYNGEE. This CDR3 has 16 residues. CDR3 sequence (DNA): TGTGCCAGCAGCGTAGCGGGTGAGGAGGTCTACAATGAGCAGTTCTTC. Amino acids: CASSVAGEEVYNEQFF.

The chain uses TRBV10-3 and TRBJ1-1; D is uncertain. The CDR3 consists of 13 residues. Germline CDR1 reads ENHRY; CDR2 reads SYGVKD. Trimming pared 0 bases from V and 8 bases from J, leaving 10 bases between. Written as DNA, the CDR3 is TGTGCCATCAGTGAGTCTAGTGCTCCAGAAGCTTTCTTT. The encoded protein is CAISESSAPEAFF.

The V gene is TRBV6-6, the J gene TRBJ1-6; 7 nucleotides align to TRBD1. Germline assignment: CDR1 MNHNY and CDR2 SVGAGI (reference sequence). Losses at the gene ends were 2 bases for V and 8 bases for J; bases not matched to a gene: 3. The CDR3 sequence is 14 residues long. CDR3 sequence (DNA): TGTGCCAGCAGTTACGGCGACAGGGATTCACCCCTCCACTTT. Its translation: CASSYGDRDSPLHF.

The V and J genes are TRBV18 and TRBJ2-7; 12 bases align to TRBD1. Germline assignment: CDR1 KGHSH and CDR2 LQKENI. Unmatched junction bases numbered 7, after V lost 6 bases and J lost 4 bases. This CDR3 is built from 15 residues. This CDR3 reads CASSPTGQGAYEQYF. The CDR3 DNA reads as TGTGCCAGCTCCCCGACGGGACAGGGGGCTTACGAGCAGTACTTC.

The CDR3 protein is CSASGVSGRSSYNEQFF. CDR3 in DNA: TGCAGTGCTAGTGGGGTTAGCGGGAGGAGCTCCTACAATGAGCAGTTCTTC. V and J are TRBV20-1 and TRBJ2-1, with TRBD2 matching over 10 bases. This CDR3 contains 17 residues. The germline gives CDR1 DFQATT, CDR2 SNEGSKA (reference sequence). V lost 3 bases to trimming and J lost 0 bases; unmatched junction nucleotides: 8.

V gene TRBV5-1 combines with J gene TRBJ1-1; the match to TRBD1 covers 9 bases. J lost 6 bases, V lost 1 base, and 13 bases had no gene match. The CDR3 has 17 amino acids. Germline V gene sequence: CDR1 SGHRS, CDR2 YFSETQ. The CDR3 DNA sequence: TGCGCCAGCAGCTTGTCCACCGGGACAGGGTCTACCGCTGAAGCTTTCTTT. Its protein is CASSLSTGTGSTAEAFF.

The rearrangement uses TRBV7-2 and TRBJ2-5, with D tentatively TRBD2 (6 bases). Trimming removed 3 bases from V and 12 bases from J, with 14 bases in between. Germline CDR1 SGHTA, CDR2 FQGNSA. The CDR3 totals 12 residues. The CDR3 DNA is TGTGCCAGCAGCTTCTCCTATAGCGGAAAGTACTTC. Protein: CASSFSYSGKYF.

Comments on this clone: The same CDR3 is also encoded by other DNA sequences in this sample. The V call is TRBV19, the J call TRBJ2-5, with D perhaps matching TRBD1 (6 bases). Between the trimmed V and J ends, which lost 8 bases and 0 bases, there was a span of 10 bases. The CDR3 extends over 13 amino acids. Germline V gene lookup returns CDR1 LNHDA and CDR2 SQIVND (reference sequence). As DNA, the CDR3 is TGTGCCAGTTCTACAGGGTACCAAGAGACCCAGTACTTC. Residues: CASSTGYQETQYF.

The chain joins TRBV5-1 to TRBJ1-1; D is possibly TRBD1 (5 bases). The V end lost 5 bases, the J end lost 3 bases, and 14 bases lay between the germline ends. The CDR3 consists of 14 residues. From germline, CDR1 is SGHRS and CDR2 YFSETQ. CDR3 nucleotide sequence: TGCGCCAGCAGTCCCGACAGTCTTTACACTGAAGCTTTCTTT. Its translation: CASSPDSLYTEAFF.

The chain recombines TRBV19 with TRBJ2-3; TRBD2 might be the D (7 bases). This CDR3 is built from 15 residues. V lost 3 bases to trimming and J lost 5 bases, with 15 bases between them. Germline CDR1 is LNHDA and CDR2 is SQIVND (reference sequence). CDR3 protein: CASSIGGGGIDTQYF. The CDR3 bases are TGTGCCAGTAGTATTGGAGGGGGGGGTATAGATACGCAGTATTTT.

This clone was detected only a few times. This sequence joins TRBV19 and TRBJ1-5; a weak D match, TRBD1 (5 bases). This CDR3 is built from 13 residues. Germline CDR1 reads LNHDA; CDR2 reads SQIVND (reference sequence). V was clipped by 4 bases and J by 7 bases, with 11 bases between them. The CDR3 DNA follows: TGTGCCAGTAGTAGAGACAGCGGACAGCCCCAGCATTTT. Protein product: CASSRDSGQPQHF.

This clone was observed once. The V call is TRBV2, the J call TRBJ1-1; D is unresolved. The CDR3 extends over 12 amino acids. Deletions cut 5 bases from V and 1 base from J, with 5 bases between. The germline V gene encodes CDR1 SNHLY and CDR2 FYNNEI. The CDR3 loop is CASSQENTEAFF. As DNA, the CDR3 is TGTGCCAGCAGTCAGGAGAACACTGAAGCTTTCTTT.

This clone was recorded only once. The chain employs TRBV9 and TRBJ1-1; TRBD1 matches at 8 bases. This CDR3 region has 16 residues. Germline V gene data show CDR1 as SGDLS and CDR2 as YYNGEE. J was trimmed by 7 bases and V by 4 bases; bases with no gene match: 15. The CDR3 DNA reads as TGTGCCAGCAGCCCCCAACCCCAGGGGGCGTACTATGAAGCTTTCTTT. It yields the protein CASSPQPQGAYYEAFF.

This sequence joins TRBV7-3 and TRBJ2-7, with D tentatively TRBD2 (6 bases). V shed 5 bases and J shed 0 bases, with 11 bases lying between them. Germline V CDR1 and CDR2: SGHTA, FQGTGA. This CDR3 has 14 residues. CDR3 in amino acids: CASSPAGNSYEQYF. For the CDR3, the DNA is TGTGCCAGCAGCCCGGCGGGGAACTCCTACGAGCAGTACTTC. The variable domain in full, with the rest retrieved from reference TRBV7-3 and TRBJ2-7, is GAGVSQTPSNKVTEKGKYVELRCDPISGHTALYWYRQSLGQGPEFLIYFQGTGAADDSGLPNDRFFAVRPEGSVSTLKIQRTERGDSAVYLCASSPAGNSYEQYFGPGTRLTVT.

The chain employs TRBV7-9 and TRBJ2-3, with TRBD1 matching over 10 bases. V gave up 6 bases and J gave up 4 bases; unmatched junction bases: 4. Germline values: CDR1 SEHNR, CDR2 FQNEAQ (reference sequence). CDR3 length: 14 amino acids. The CDR3 nucleotides are TGTGCCAGCAGTCAGACAGGGGGCGCAGATACGCAGTATTTT. Translating gives CASSQTGGADTQYF.

V usage is TRBV6-2 or TRBV6-3 and J usage is TRBJ2-1; D may be TRBD1 (5 bases). CDR1 and CDR2 (germline): MNHEY, SVGEGT. There are 14 residues in the CDR3. Trimming removed 5 bases from V and 7 bases from J, with 15 bases in between. The chain's CDR3 is CASSSSTGANEQFF. Written as DNA, the CDR3 is TGTGCCAGCAGTAGTTCCACAGGCGCGAATGAGCAGTTCTTC.

The V call is TRBV7-9, the J call TRBJ1-2; weak D call: TRBD1 (6 bases). The V gene lost 5 bases and the J gene lost 1 base, with 8 bases spanning the gap. Germline CDR1 is SEHNR and CDR2 is FQNEAQ (reference sequence). The CDR3 loop spans 13 amino acids. The CDR3 spells CASSADSNYGYTF. CDR3 nucleotides: TGTGCCAGCAGCGCGGACAGTAACTATGGCTACACCTTC.

The chain has TRBV19 and TRBJ1-5; D is uncertain. Per germline, CDR1 LNHDA and CDR2 SQIVND (reference sequence). This CDR3 contains 16 residues. Trimming pared 5 bases from V and 3 bases from J, leaving 17 bases between. The CDR3 DNA sequence: TGTGCCAGTAGTTCCATACGCGGGCTTTCCAATCAGCCCCAGCATTTT. This codes for CASSSIRGLSNQPQHF.

The rearrangement links TRBV9 to TRBJ2-4, with D perhaps TRBD2 (5 bases). The germline CDR1 and CDR2 sequences are SGDLS and YYNGEE. This CDR3 region has 14 residues. The V gene lost 3 bases and the J gene lost 0 bases, with 7 bases spanning the gap. CDR3 in DNA: TGTGCCAGCAGCGCCGGGGTAGCCAAAAACATTCAGTACTTC. It yields the protein CASSAGVAKNIQYF. The full variable domain, its missing parts supplied by reference TRBV9 and TRBJ2-4, is DSGVTQTPKHLITATGQRVTLRCSPRSGDLSVYWYQQSLDQGLQFLIQYYNGEERAKGNILERFSAQQFPDLHSELNLSSLELGDSALYFCASSAGVAKNIQYFGAGTRLSVL.

The chain employs TRBV6-2 or TRBV6-3 and TRBJ1-1; D call uncertain. The germline V gene has CDR1 MNHEY and CDR2 SVGEGT. Trimming pared 6 bases from V and 1 base from J, leaving 12 bases between. This CDR3 region has 14 residues. CDR3 DNA sequence: TGTGCCAGCAGCATGGGCACCCCGAACACTGAAGCTTTCTTT. Translating gives CASSMGTPNTEAFF.

V gene TRBV15 combines with J gene TRBJ2-1, with D tentatively TRBD2 (6 bases). Trimming pared 3 bases from V and 12 bases from J, leaving 18 bases between. There are 14 residues in the CDR3. From germline, CDR1 is LNHNV and CDR2 YYDKDF (reference sequence). This CDR3 is CATSRLRGGKWQFF. The CDR3 DNA follows: TGTGCCACCAGCAGGCTTAGGGGCGGGAAGTGGCAGTTCTTC. Together with reference TRBV15 and TRBJ2-1, the CDR3 gives the full variable domain: DAMVIQNPRYQVTQFGKPVTLSCSQTLNHNVMYWYQQKSSQAPKLLFHYYDKDFNNEADTPDNFQSRRPNTSFCFLDIRSPGLGDTAMYLCATSRLRGGKWQFFGPGTRLTVL.

V usage is TRBV29-1 and J usage is TRBJ2-5; 7 nucleotides match TRBD1. Germline-derived CDR1 and CDR2 are SQVTM and ANQGSEA. This CDR3 comprises 16 residues. Losses at the gene ends were 0 bases for V and 4 bases for J; bases not matched to a gene: 11. The CDR3: CSVEDVKGAPPETQYF. Here the CDR3 DNA reads TGCAGCGTTGAAGATGTGAAGGGGGCGCCCCCAGAGACCCAGTACTTC.

J is TRBJ2-1 and V is TRBV9; TRBD2 matches 7 bases. V gave up 3 bases and J gave up 0 bases; unmatched junction bases: 9. From germline, CDR1 is SGDLS and CDR2 YYNGEE. There are 17 residues in the CDR3. The CDR3 DNA follows: TGTGCCAGCAGCGCTGGGACTACTCATTACTCCTACAATGAGCAGTTCTTC. This sequence encodes CASSAGTTHYSYNEQFF. The whole variable domain, remainder taken from reference TRBV9 and TRBJ2-1, is DSGVTQTPKHLITATGQRVTLRCSPRSGDLSVYWYQQSLDQGLQFLIQYYNGEERAKGNILERFSAQQFPDLHSELNLSSLELGDSALYFCASSAGTTHYSYNEQFFGPGTRLTVL.

The chain uses TRBV5-4 and TRBJ2-3, with TRBD1 matching 7 bases. Looked up from germline, CDR1 is SGHNT and CDR2 is YYREEE (reference sequence). With 0 bases clipped from V and 0 bases from J, the junction kept 4 bases outside the gene matches. The length of the CDR3 is 16 residues. This CDR3 is CASSLAGQASTDTQYF. CDR3 nucleotides: TGTGCCAGCAGCTTGGCAGGACAGGCGAGCACAGATACGCAGTATTTT.